Here is one TCR beta chain with its context. Its antigen is currently unknown. Primers used in a second PCR of roughly 6 to 12 cycles were a sample-barcoded 5' primer and a J-beta primer mix. TCRdb reprocessed the 5' RACE reads with MiXCR, giving one entry per CDR3 protein. Of roughly 2 million distinct CDR3 sequences in the sample, around half are singletons; the top ten hold about 2.1%. These data come from a study of blood T cells in healthy people across ages. Study-level findings and limits: Long-lived and aged donors differed, with more naive CD4+ cells and higher diversity in the long-lived. With age, beta diversity per million T cells declined roughly linearly, significantly by 40.

The V gene's germline CDR1 is LGHNA and CDR2 YSLEER. V lost 0 bases to trimming and J lost 10 bases, with 13 bases between them. The CDR3 runs 15 residues. This clonotype was sampled from a woman aged 40 to 50 in good health. The sequenced sample consisted of blood. The gene calls are TRBV4-3 and TRBJ1-6, with a weak D call TRBD1 (5 bases). DNA of the CDR3: TGCGCCAGCAGCCAAGATGGGGGAATTAACTCACCCCTCCACTTT. Protein: CASSQDGGINSPLHF.